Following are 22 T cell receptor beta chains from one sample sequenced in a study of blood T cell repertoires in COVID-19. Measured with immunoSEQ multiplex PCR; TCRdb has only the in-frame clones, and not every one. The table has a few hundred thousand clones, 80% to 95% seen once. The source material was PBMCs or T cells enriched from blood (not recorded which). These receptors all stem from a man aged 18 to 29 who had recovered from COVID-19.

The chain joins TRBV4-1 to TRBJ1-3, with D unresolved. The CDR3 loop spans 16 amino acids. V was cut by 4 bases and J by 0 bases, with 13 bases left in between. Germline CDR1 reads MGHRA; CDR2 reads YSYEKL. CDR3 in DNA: TGCGCCAGCAGCCCCCGCCGGGAAGGCTCTGGAAACACCATATATTTT. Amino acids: CASSPRREGSGNTIYF.

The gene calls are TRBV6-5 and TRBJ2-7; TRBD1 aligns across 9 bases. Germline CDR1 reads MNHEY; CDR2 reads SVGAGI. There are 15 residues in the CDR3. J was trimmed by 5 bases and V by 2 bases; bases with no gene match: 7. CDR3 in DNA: TGTGCCAGCAGTTACACCGGGACAGGGAGGCACGAGCAGTACTTC. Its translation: CASSYTGTGRHEQYF.

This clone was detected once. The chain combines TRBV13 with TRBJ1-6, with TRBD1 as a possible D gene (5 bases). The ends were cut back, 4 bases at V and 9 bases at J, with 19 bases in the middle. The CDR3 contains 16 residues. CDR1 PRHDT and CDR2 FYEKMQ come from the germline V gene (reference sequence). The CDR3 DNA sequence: TGTGCCAGCAGCTGGGGCGGACAAACCTCTGCTTCACCCCTCCACTTT. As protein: CASSWGGQTSASPLHF.

In nucleotides, the CDR3 is TGTGCCAGCAGTTTACAGGGCCGTTCACCCCTCCACTTT. It specifies CASSLQGRSPLHF. The chain combines TRBV12-3 or TRBV12-4 with TRBJ1-6; D is perhaps TRBD1 (5 bases). This CDR3 contains 13 residues. V was trimmed by 2 bases and J by 9 bases, leaving 8 bases between them.

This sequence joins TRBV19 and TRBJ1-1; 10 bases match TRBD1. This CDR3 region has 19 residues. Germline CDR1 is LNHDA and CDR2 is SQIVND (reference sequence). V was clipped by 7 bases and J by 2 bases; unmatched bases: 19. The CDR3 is CASTKIPGQGQGSNTEAFF. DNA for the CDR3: TGTGCCAGTACTAAAATACCTGGGCAGGGACAGGGGAGTAACACTGAAGCTTTCTTT. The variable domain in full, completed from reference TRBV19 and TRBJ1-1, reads DGGITQSPKYLFRKEGQNVTLSCEQNLNHDAMYWYRQDPGQGLRLIYYSQIVNDFQKGDIAEGYSVSREKKESFPLTVTSAQKNPTAFYLCASTKIPGQGQGSNTEAFFGQGTRLTVV.

The CDR3 DNA reads TGTGCCAGCAGCCAAGAAATTGGCCGCGGCTACACCTTC. This sequence encodes CASSQEIGRGYTF. This chain links TRBV14 with TRBJ1-2; no definite D call. This CDR3 spans 13 amino acids. Germline CDR1 is SGHDN and CDR2 is FVKESK. V gave up 0 bases and J gave up 8 bases, with 10 bases separating them.

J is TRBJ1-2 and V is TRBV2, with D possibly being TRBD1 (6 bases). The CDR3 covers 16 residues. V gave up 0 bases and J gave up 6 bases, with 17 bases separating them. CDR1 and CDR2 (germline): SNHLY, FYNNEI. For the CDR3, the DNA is TGTGCCAGCAGTGAAGCGCTGACAGGTGCCCGGGATGGCTACACCTTC. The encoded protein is CASSEALTGARDGYTF.

The CDR3 DNA follows: TGTGCCAGCAGCCCCGGGTTCTTC. Protein: CASSPGFF. The chain couples TRBV7-9 to TRBJ2-1; D remains unclear. CDR3 length: 8 residues. Germline V gene lookup returns CDR1 SEHNR and CDR2 FQNEAQ (reference sequence). V lost 5 bases to trimming and J lost 15 bases, with 5 bases between them.

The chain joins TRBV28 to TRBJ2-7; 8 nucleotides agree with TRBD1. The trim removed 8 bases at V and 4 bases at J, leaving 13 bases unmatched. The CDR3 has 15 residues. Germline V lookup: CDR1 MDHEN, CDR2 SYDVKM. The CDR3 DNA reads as TGTGCCAGCCTCGCCCCAGGGGGCGCGGGTTACGAGCAGTACTTC. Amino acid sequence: CASLAPGGAGYEQYF.

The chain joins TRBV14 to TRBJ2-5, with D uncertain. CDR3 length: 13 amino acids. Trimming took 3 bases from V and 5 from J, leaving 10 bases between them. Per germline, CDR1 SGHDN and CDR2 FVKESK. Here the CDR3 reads CASSHSPRETQYF. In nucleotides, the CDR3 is TGTGCCAGCAGCCATTCGCCGCGGGAGACCCAGTACTTC.

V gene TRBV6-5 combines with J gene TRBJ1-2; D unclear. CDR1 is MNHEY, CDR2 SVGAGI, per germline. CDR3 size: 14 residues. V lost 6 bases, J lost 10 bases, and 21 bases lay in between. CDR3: CASREERAGNYYTF. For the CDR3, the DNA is TGTGCCAGCAGGGAGGAGAGGGCTGGCAATTACTACACCTTC.

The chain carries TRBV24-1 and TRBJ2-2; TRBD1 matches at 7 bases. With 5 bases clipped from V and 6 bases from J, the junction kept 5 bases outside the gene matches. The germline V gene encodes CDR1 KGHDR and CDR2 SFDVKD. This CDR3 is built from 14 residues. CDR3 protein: CATSVRQGAGELFF. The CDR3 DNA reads TGTGCCACCAGTGTGAGACAGGGTGCCGGGGAGCTGTTTTTT.

The CDR3 coding sequence is TGTGCCAGCAGCGGACGTAGGGAGAGCACTGAAGCTTTCTTT. Protein sequence: CASSGRRESTEAFF. V and J are TRBV11-3 and TRBJ1-1; D gene uncertain. Deletions cut 5 bases from V and 4 bases from J, with 14 bases between. Germline assignment: CDR1 SGHNT and CDR2 YENEEA. The CDR3 is 14 amino acids. The whole variable domain, filled in from reference TRBV11-3 and TRBJ1-1, reads EAGVVQSPRYKIIEKKQPVAFWCNPISGHNTLYWYLQNLGQGPELLIRYENEEAVDDSQLPKDRFSAERLKGVDSTLKIQPAELGDSAVYLCASSGRRESTEAFFGQGTRLTVV.

CDR3 nucleotides: TGTGCCTGGAGGCCGCCGGGGGTCCAGGGCTACACCTTC. This encodes CAWRPPGVQGYTF. The chain joins TRBV30 to TRBJ1-2, with D perhaps TRBD1 (5 bases). The V end lost 3 bases, the J end lost 8 bases, and 16 bases lay between the germline ends. The CDR3 loop spans 13 amino acids. The germline V gene encodes CDR1 GTSNPN and CDR2 SVGIG (reference sequence).

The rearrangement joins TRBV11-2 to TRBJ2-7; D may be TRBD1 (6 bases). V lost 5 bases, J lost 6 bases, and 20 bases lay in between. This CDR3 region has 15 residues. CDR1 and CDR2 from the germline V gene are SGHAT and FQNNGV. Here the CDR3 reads CASSHTTGLGLEQYF. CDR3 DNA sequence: TGTGCCAGCAGCCACACTACAGGGTTAGGCCTCGAGCAGTACTTC.

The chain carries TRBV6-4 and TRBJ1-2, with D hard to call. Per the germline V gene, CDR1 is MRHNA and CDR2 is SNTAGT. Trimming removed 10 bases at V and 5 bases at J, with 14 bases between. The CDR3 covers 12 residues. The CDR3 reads CATRTTLYGYTF. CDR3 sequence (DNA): TGTGCCACCCGAACCACCCTATATGGCTACACCTTC.

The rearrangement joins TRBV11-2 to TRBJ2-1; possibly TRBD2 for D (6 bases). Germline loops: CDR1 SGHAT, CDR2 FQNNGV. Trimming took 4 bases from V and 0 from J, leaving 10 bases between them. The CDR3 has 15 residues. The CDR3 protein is CASSWLGGSYNEQFF. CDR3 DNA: TGTGCCAGCAGCTGGTTGGGGGGCTCCTACAATGAGCAGTTCTTC.

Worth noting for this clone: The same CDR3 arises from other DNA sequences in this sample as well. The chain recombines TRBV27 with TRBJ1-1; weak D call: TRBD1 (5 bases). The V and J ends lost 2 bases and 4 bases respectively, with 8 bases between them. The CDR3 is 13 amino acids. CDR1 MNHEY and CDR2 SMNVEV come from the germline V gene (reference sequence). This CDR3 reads CASSLRGSTEAFF. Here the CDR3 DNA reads TGTGCCAGCAGTTTAAGGGGTAGCACTGAAGCTTTCTTT.

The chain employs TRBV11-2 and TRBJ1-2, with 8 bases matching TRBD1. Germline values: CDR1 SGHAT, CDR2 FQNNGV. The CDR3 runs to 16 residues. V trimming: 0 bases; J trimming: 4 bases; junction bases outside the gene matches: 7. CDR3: CASSLDRRTGPYGYTF. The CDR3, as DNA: TGTGCCAGCAGCTTAGATCGTAGGACAGGGCCCTATGGCTACACCTTC.

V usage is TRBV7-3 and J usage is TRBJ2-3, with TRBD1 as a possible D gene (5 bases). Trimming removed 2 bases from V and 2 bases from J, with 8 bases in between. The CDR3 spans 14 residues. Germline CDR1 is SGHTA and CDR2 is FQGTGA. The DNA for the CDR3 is TGTGCCAGCAGCTTATTACAGGACACAGATACGCAGTATTTT. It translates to CASSLLQDTDTQYF. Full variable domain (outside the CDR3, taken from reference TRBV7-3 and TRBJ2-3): GAGVSQTPSNKVTEKGKYVELRCDPISGHTALYWYRQSLGQGPEFLIYFQGTGAADDSGLPNDRFFAVRPEGSVSTLKIQRTERGDSAVYLCASSLLQDTDTQYFGPGTRLTVL.

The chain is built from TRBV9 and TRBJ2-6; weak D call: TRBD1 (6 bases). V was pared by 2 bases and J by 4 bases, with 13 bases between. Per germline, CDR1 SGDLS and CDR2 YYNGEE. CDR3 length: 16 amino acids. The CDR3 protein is CASSVFLGAGANVLTF. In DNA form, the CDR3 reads TGTGCCAGCAGCGTTTTTTTGGGGGCCGGGGCCAACGTCCTGACTTTC.

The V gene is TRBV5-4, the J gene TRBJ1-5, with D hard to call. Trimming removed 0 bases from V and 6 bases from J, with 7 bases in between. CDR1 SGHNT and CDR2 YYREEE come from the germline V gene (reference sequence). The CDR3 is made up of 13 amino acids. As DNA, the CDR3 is TGTGCCAGCAGCTTGGACGGGAGTCAGCCCCAGCATTTT. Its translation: CASSLDGSQPQHF.